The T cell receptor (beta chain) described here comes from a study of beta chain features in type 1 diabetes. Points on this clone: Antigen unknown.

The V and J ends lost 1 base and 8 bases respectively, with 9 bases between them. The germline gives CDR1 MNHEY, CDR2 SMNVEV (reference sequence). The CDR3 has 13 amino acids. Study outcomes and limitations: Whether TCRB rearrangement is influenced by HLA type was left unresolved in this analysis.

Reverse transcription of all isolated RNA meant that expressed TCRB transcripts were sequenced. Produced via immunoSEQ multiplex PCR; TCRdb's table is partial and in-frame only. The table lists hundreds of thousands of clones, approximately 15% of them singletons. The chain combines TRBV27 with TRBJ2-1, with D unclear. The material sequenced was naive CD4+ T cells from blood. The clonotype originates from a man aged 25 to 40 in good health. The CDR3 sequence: CASSLWQSDEQFF. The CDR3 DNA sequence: TGTGCCAGCAGTTTATGGCAGTCCGATGAGCAGTTCTTC.